The 5 T cell receptor beta chains in this list originate from one sample, sequenced in a study of cytomegalovirus exposure and HLA in healthy donors. The PCR contained 60 Vbeta and 13 Jbeta primers. Profiled with immunoSEQ multiplex PCR; TCRdb holds only in-frame clones, not every one. Counted here are 150,000 to 200,000 clones, around 81% occurring once; the ten biggest clones make up around 2%. The sequenced material came from PBMCs. The origin of the receptors is a man aged 18 to 30 in good health and CMV-seronegative.

This chain connects TRBV5-1 to TRBJ1-1, with a weak D call TRBD1 (5 bases). The CDR3 covers 14 residues. Per germline, CDR1 SGHRS and CDR2 YFSETQ. V was trimmed by 7 bases and J by 6 bases, leaving 19 bases between them. DNA for the CDR3: TGCGCCAGCCTAGTCGGCCCCTCGGGGGCTGAAGCTTTCTTT. Residues: CASLVGPSGAEAFF.

The CDR3, as DNA: TGCGCCAGCAGCTTACGACAGGGGGCTGACGAGCAGTACTTC. Encoded protein: CASSLRQGADEQYF. The chain is built from TRBV5-1 and TRBJ2-7; 10 nucleotides line up with TRBD1. The germline CDR1 and CDR2 sequences are SGHRS and YFSETQ. With V trimmed by 2 bases and J by 5 bases, 4 bases remained unmatched. CDR3 length: 14 amino acids.

This chain connects TRBV5-1 to TRBJ2-2; 10 bases fit TRBD1. The CDR3 sequence is 16 residues long. Germline V gene data show CDR1 as SGHRS and CDR2 as YFSETQ. The V and J ends lost 7 bases and 6 bases, in that order; junction bases with no gene match: 12. CDR3 coding DNA: TGCGCCAGCCGCGGGGCCCGGACAGGGGGAGCCGGGGAGCTGTTTTTT. It codes for CASRGARTGGAGELFF.

This chain links TRBV6-1 with TRBJ2-7, with 8 bases aligning to TRBD1. The germline V gene encodes CDR1 MNHNS and CDR2 SASEGT. Unmatched junction bases numbered 12, after V lost 8 bases and J lost 6 bases. CDR3 length: 14 amino acids. The CDR3 sequence: CASLGDRSSREQYF. CDR3 coding DNA: TGTGCCAGCCTCGGGGACAGGTCGTCACGCGAGCAGTACTTC.

The chain combines TRBV19 with TRBJ1-3; 9 positions match TRBD1. CDR1 is LNHDA and CDR2 is SQIVND in the germline V gene (reference sequence). J was trimmed by 0 bases and V by 10 bases; bases with no gene match: 7. CDR3 length: 15 amino acids. This chain's CDR3 is CATSDRGSSGNTIYF. The CDR3 DNA reads TGTGCCACCTCGGACAGGGGAAGCTCTGGAAACACCATATATTTT.